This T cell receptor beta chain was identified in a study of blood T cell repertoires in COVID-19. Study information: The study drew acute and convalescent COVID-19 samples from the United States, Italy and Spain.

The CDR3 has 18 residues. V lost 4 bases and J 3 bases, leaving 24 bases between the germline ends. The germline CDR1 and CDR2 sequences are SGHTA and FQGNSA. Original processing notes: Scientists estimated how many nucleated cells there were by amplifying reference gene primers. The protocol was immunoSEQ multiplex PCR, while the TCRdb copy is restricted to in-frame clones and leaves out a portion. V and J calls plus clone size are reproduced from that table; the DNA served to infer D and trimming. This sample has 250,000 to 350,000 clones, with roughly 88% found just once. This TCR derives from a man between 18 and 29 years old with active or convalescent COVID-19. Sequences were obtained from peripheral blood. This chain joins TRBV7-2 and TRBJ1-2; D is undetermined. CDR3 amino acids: CASSSWPRILSRDYGYTF. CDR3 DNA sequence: TGTGCCAGCAGCTCATGGCCAAGGATACTCTCGCGGGACTATGGCTACACCTTC.